The rows below give T cell receptor beta chains drawn from one sample of a study of T cell responses to AZD1222 COVID-19 vaccine. The table came from immunoSEQ multiplex PCR; TCRdb's copy has only in-frame clones and leaves some out. In the table there are roughly 67,000 clones, 88% of which are singletons. The sequencing used peripheral blood, collected on day 0 of AZD1222 vaccination. The source is an adult in good health. Both conserved end residues are trimmed from each CDR3.

>12|TRBV29-1
SVLGTGSNQPQH
>12|TRBV27
ASSLSGDQQPQH
>13|TRBV15
ATSRDQASVGKLF
>14|TRBV6-1
ASSEALGQNTYEQY
>11|TRBV11-2
ASRRASGGEQY
>12|TRBV28
ASSLEPGIYGYT
>14|TRBV9
ASSVGGTSGINEQF
>13|TRBV11-2
ASSPWDRNTDTQY
>11|TRBV11-2
ASSFFVGDTIY
>13|TRBV6-5
ASRQEPGPNQPQH